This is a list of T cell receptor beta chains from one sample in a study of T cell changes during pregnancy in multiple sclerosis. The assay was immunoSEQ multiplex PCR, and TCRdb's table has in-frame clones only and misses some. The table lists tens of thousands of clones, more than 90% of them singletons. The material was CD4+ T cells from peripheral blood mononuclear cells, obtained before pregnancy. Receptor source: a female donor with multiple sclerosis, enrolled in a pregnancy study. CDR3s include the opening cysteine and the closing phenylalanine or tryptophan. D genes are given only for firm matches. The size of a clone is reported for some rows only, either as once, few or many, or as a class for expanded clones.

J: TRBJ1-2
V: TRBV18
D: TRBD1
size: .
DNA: TGTGCCAGCTCACGGGACAGGGGGAAGGATGGCTACACCTTC
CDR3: CASSRDRGKDGYTF

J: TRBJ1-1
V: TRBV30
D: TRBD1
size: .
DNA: TGTGCCTGGACAGGGGGAACTAACACTGAAGCTTTCTTT
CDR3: CAWTGGTNTEAFF

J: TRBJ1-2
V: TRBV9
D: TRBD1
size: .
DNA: TGTGCCAGCAGCGGGACAGGAAGAATCTCTGGCTACACCTTC
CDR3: CASSGTGRISGYTF

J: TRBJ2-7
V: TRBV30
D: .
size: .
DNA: TGTGCCTGGAGTCCTGGCTCTCCGACCTACGAGCAGTACTTC
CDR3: CAWSPGSPTYEQYF

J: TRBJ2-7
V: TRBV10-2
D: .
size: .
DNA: TGCGCCAGCAGTGTAGCCTACGAGCAGTACTTC
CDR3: CASSVAYEQYF

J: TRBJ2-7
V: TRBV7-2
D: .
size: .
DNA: TGTGCCAGCAGCTTAGCGGGGAGCGGCTACGAGCAGTACTTC
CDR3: CASSLAGSGYEQYF

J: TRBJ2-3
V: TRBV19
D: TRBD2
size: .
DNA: TGTGCCAGTAGGGTAGCGGGATCGGATACGCAGTATTTT
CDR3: CASRVAGSDTQYF

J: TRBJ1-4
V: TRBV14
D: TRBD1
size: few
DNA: TGTGCCAGCAGCCAAAAACAGGGGGCCGGTGAAAAACTGTTTTTT
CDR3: CASSQKQGAGEKLFF

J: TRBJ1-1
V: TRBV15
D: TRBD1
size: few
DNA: TGTGCCACCAGCACGAGACAGGGGGAAGCTTTCTTT
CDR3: CATSTRQGEAFF

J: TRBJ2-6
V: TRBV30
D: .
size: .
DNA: TGTGCCTGGAGTCGTACCATCGACAGCTCTGGGGCCAACGTCCTGACTTTC
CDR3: CAWSRTIDSSGANVLTF

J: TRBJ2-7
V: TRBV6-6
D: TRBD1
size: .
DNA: TGTGCCAGCGGGACAGGCAACTACGAGCAGTACTTC
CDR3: CASGTGNYEQYF

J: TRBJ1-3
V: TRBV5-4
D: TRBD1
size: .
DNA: TGTGCCAGCAGCTTGGGGACAGGGAGCTCTGGAAACACCATATATTTT
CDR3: CASSLGTGSSGNTIYF

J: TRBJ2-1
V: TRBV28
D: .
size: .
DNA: TGTGCCAGCAGTTTGGCCGGAGGAGGGGCGGTCTACAATGAGCAGTTCTTC
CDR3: CASSLAGGGAVYNEQFF

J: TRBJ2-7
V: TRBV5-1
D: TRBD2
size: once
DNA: TGCGCCAGCAGCACAGGACTAGCGGGCCCGGTGGGGGAGCAGTACTTC
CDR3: CASSTGLAGPVGEQYF

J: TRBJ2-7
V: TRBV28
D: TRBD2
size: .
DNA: TGTGCCAGCAGCCCCGGACTAGCGGGTAAGGCCTACGAGCAGTACTTC
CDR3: CASSPGLAGKAYEQYF

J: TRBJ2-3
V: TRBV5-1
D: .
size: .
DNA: TGCGCCAGCAGCTCCTACTCCTTTATCTCAGATACGCAGTATTTT
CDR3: CASSSYSFISDTQYF

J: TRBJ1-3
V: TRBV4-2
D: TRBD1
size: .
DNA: TGTGCCAGCAGCCAAGATAACAGGGGTCCTGGAAACACCATATATTTT
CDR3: CASSQDNRGPGNTIYF

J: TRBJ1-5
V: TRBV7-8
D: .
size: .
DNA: TGTGCCAGCAGCTTAGGTAGCTTGAGGCCCCAGCATTTT
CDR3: CASSLGSLRPQHF

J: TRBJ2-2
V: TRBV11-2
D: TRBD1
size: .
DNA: TGTGCCAGCAGCTTAGAAGGGGGCAGAGTGAACACCGGGGAGCTGTTTTTT
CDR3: CASSLEGGRVNTGELFF

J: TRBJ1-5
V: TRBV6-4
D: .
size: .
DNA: TGTGCCAGCAGTGACTCGATAGTCGGAGTCGGGCAGCCCCAGCATTTT
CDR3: CASSDSIVGVGQPQHF

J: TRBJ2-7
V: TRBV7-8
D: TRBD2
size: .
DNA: TGTGCCAGCAGCTTAGACAGCGGGAGTAGTTACGAGCAGTACTTC
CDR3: CASSLDSGSSYEQYF

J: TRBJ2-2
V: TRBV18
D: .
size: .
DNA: TGTGCCAGCTCACCCTTAGGGGACACCGGGGAGCTGTTTTTT
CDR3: CASSPLGDTGELFF

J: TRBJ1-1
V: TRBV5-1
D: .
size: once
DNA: TGCGCCAGCAGCATGAGGACGGGACTTGAAGCTTTCTTT
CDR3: CASSMRTGLEAFF